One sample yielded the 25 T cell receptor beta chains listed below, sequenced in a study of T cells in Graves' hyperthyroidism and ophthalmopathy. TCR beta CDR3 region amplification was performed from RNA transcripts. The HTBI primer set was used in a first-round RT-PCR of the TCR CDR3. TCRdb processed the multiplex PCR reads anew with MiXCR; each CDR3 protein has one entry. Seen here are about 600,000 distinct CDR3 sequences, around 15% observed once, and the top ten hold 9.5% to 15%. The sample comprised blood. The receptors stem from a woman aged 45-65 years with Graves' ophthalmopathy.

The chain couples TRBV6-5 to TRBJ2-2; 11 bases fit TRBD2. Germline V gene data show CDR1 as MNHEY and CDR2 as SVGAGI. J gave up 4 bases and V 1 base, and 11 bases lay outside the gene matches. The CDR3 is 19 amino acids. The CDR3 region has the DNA TGTGCCAGCAGTTACTTGGTTACTAGCGGGAGTGGTAGCACCGGGGAGCTGTTTTTT. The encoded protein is CASSYLVTSGSGSTGELFF.

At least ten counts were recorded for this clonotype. The CDR3, as DNA: TGTGCCAGCAGTTACTCAGGACTACTTGATACGCAGTATTTT. It encodes CASSYSGLLDTQYF. The chain recombines TRBV6-2 or TRBV6-3 with TRBJ2-3; D is perhaps TRBD2 (6 bases). The CDR3 length is 14 residues. V was cut by 0 bases and J by 6 bases, with 10 bases left in between. CDR1 MNHEY and CDR2 SVGEGT come from the germline V gene.

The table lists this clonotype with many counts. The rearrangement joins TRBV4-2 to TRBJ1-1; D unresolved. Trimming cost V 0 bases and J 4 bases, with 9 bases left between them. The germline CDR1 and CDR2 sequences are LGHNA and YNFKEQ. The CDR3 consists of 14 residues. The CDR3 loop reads CASSQELGSTEAFF. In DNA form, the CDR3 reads TGTGCCAGCAGCCAAGAGCTGGGGAGCACTGAAGCTTTCTTT.

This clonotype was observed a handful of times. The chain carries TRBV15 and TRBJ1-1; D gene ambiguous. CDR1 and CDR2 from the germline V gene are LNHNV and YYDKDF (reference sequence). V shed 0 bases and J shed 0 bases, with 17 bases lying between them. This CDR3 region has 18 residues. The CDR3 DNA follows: TGTGCCACCAGCAGAGATAGGAGGGTTATACCCATGAACACTGAAGCTTTCTTT. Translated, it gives CATSRDRRVIPMNTEAFF.

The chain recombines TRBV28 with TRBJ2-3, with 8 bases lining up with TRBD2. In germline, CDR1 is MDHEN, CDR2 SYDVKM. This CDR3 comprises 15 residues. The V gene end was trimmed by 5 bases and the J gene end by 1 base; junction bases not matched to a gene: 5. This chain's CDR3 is CASSQAGAGTDTQYF. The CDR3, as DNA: TGTGCCAGCAGTCAAGCGGGAGCAGGCACAGATACGCAGTATTTT.

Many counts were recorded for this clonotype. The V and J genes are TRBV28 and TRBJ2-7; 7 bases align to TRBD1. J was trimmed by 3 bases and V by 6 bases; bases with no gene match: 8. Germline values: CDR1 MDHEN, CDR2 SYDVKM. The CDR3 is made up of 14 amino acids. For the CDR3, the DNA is TGTGCCAGCAGGGCCTCCGGGACAGTCTACGAGCAGTACTTC. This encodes CASRASGTVYEQYF.

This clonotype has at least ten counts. For the CDR3, the DNA is TGCAGTGCCCAAAGAGGCCTAGCTAACAATGAGCAGTTCTTC. Translating it yields CSAQRGLANNEQFF. The chain carries TRBV20-1 and TRBJ2-1; D is possibly TRBD2 (5 bases). From germline, CDR1 is DFQATT and CDR2 SNEGSKA (reference sequence). Trimming took off 6 bases at V and 5 bases at J, with 17 bases between the two ends. There are 14 residues in the CDR3.

In nucleotides, the CDR3 is TGTGCCAGCAGTTTTCTCAAATACACAGATACGCAGTATTTT. This sequence encodes CASSFLKYTDTQYF. The chain links TRBV12-3 or TRBV12-4 to TRBJ2-3, with D unclear. V was clipped by 3 bases and J by 2 bases, with 9 bases between them. CDR3 length: 14 amino acids.

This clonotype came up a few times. CDR3 nucleotides: TGTGCCAGCAGTGACCGGACAGTTGGCTACACCTTC. The encoded protein is CASSDRTVGYTF. The rearrangement links TRBV6-1 to TRBJ1-2; the D gene is possibly TRBD1 (6 bases). The germline CDR1 and CDR2 sequences are MNHNS and SASEGT. V was shortened by 3 bases and J by 7 bases, with 9 bases between the two germline ends. The CDR3 covers 12 residues.

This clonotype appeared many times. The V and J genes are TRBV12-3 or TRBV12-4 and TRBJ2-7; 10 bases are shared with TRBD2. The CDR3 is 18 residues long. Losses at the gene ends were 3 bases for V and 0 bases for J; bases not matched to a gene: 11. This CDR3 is CASSFGPLAGALSYEQYF. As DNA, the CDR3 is TGTGCCAGCAGTTTCGGGCCCCTAGCGGGAGCCCTCTCCTACGAGCAGTACTTC.

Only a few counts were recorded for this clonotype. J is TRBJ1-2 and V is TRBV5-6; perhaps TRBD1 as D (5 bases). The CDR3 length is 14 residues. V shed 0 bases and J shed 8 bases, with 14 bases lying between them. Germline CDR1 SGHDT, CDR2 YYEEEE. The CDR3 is CASSLGWDPGGYTF. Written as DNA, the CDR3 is TGTGCCAGCAGCTTGGGATGGGACCCAGGAGGCTACACCTTC.

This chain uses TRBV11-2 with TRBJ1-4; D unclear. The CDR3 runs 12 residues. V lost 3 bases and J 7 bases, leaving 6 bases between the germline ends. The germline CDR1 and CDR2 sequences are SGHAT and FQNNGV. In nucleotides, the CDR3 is TGTGCCAGCAGCTTTAACAGTGAAAAACTGTTTTTT. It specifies CASSFNSEKLFF.

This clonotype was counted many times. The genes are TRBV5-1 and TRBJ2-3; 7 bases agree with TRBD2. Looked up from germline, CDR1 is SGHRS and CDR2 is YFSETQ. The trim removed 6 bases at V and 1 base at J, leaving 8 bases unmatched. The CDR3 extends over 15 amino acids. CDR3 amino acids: CASTTASGRTDTQYF. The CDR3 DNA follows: TGCGCCAGCACCACTGCTAGCGGACGCACAGATACGCAGTATTTT.

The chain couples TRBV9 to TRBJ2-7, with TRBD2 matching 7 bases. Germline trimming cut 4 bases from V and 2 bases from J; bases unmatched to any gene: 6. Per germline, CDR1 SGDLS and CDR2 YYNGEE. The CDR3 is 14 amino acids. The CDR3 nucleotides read TGTGCCAGCAGCCCCAGCGGGAAGGCCTACGAGCAGTACTTC. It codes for CASSPSGKAYEQYF.

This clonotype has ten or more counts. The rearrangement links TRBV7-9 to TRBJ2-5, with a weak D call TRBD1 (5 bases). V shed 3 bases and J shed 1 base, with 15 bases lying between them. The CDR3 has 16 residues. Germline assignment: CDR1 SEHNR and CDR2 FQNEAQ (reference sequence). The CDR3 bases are TGTGCCAGCAGCTTGGTGGCTCCGCAGGGCCAAGAGACCCAGTACTTC. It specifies CASSLVAPQGQETQYF. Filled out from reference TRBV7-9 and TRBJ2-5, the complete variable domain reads DTGVSQNPRHKITKRGQNVTFRCDPISEHNRLYWYRQTLGQGPEFLTYFQNEAQLEKSRLLSDRFSAERPKGSFSTLEIQRTEQGDSAMYLCASSLVAPQGQETQYFGPGTRLLVL.

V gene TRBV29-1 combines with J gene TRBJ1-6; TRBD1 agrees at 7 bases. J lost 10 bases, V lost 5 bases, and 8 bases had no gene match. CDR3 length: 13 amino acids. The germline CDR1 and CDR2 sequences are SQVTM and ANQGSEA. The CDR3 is CSVLTGLGSPLHF. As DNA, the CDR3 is TGCAGCGTTTTGACAGGGCTCGGATCACCCCTCCACTTT.

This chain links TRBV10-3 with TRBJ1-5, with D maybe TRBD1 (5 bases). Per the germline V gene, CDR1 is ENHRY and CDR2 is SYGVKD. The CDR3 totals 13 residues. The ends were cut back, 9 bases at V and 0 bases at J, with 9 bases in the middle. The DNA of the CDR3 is TGTGCCATTGGGGGGGGTAGCAATCAGCCCCAGCATTTT. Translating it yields CAIGGGSNQPQHF.

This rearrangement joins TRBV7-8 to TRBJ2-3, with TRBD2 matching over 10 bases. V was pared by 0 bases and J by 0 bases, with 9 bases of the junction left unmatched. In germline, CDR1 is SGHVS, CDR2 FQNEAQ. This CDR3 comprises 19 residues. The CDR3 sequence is CASSLAGLDSGGSTDTQYF. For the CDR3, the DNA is TGTGCCAGCAGCTTAGCGGGGCTAGATAGCGGGGGGAGCACAGATACGCAGTATTTT.

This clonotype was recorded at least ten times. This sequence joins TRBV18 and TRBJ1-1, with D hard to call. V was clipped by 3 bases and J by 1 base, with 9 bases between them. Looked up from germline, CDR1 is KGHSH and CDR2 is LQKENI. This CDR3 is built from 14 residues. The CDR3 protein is CASSPVSPNTEAFF. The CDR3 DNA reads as TGTGCCAGCTCACCGGTCAGCCCGAACACTGAAGCTTTCTTT.

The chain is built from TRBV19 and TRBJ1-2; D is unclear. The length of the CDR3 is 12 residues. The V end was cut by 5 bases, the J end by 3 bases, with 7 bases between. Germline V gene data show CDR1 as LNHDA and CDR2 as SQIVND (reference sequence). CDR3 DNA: TGTGCCAGTAGTCGGACCTACTATGGCTACACCTTC. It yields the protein CASSRTYYGYTF.

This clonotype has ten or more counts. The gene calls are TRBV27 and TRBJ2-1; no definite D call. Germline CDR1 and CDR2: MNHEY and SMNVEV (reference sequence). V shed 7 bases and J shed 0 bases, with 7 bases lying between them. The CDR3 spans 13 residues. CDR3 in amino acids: CASTAVSYNEQFF. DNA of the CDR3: TGTGCCAGCACGGCGGTCTCCTACAATGAGCAGTTCTTC.

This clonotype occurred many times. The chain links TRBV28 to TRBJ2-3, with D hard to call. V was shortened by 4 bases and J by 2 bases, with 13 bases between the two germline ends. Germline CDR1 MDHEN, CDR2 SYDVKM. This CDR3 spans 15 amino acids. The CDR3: CASSSAERFTDTQYF. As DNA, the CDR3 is TGTGCCAGCAGTTCGGCCGAAAGATTCACAGATACGCAGTATTTT.

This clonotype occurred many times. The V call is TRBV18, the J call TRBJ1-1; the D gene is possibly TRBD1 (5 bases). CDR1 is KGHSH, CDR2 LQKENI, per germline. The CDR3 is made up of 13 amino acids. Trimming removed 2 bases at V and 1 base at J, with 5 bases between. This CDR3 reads CASSPGANTEAFF. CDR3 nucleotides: TGTGCCAGCTCACCAGGGGCGAACACTGAAGCTTTCTTT.

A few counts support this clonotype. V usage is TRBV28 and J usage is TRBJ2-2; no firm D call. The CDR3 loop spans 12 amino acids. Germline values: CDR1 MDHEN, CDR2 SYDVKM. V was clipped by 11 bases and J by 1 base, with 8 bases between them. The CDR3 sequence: CAGKLNTGELFF. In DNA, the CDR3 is TGTGCCGGGAAATTGAACACCGGGGAGCTGTTTTTT. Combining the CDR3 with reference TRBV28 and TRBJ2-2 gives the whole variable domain DVKVTQSSRYLVKRTGEKVFLECVQDMDHENMFWYRQDPGLGLRLIYFSYDVKMKEKGDIPEGYSVSREKKERFSLILESASTNQTSMYLCAGKLNTGELFFGEGSRLTVL.

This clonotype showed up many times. CDR3 amino acids: CASRQDRPNTGELFF. The CDR3 DNA reads as TGTGCCAGCAGACAGGACAGGCCGAACACCGGGGAGCTGTTTTTT. The genes are TRBV3-1 and TRBJ2-2, with 7 nucleotides matching TRBD1. The trim removed 6 bases at V and 0 bases at J, leaving 4 bases unmatched. CDR1 and CDR2 (germline): LGHDT, YNNKEL (reference sequence). The CDR3 has 15 residues.